The rows below give T cell receptor delta chains drawn from one sample of a study of human gamma delta and Vdelta1 T cells. TCRdb fed the PCR reads to CATT. The top ten hold 9% of the sample, which has 5,500 to 7,500 delta-chain clones, 40% to 50% seen once. No cognate antigen is known for these TCRs. The sequencing input was Vdelta1 gamma-delta T cells from blood grown in culture (DOT cells). The receptor source for this set is a human donor in good health. Both conserved end residues are part of each CDR3. The D gene is left open where the match is weak. For some rows the clone size is stated as once, few or many, or as a class when expanded; others skip it.

d_gene	abundance	v_gene	j_gene	CDR3nt	CDR3aa
TRDD2	.	TRDV1	TRDJ1	TGTGCTCTTGGGGAATGGAAACGTTTCCTACAAAGGTGGGGCGATAAACTCATCTTT	CALGEWKRFLQRWGDKLIF
.	.	TRDV1	TRDJ4	TGTGCTCTTGGGGTCCCTTACGCGGAGGGGGTACCCCTGATCTTT	CALGVPYAEGVPLIF
.	few	TRDV1	TRDJ1	TGTGCTCTTGGGGTCTGGCCTTCCCGAAACTTGCTGGGGAAGTACAGCGATAAACTCATCTTT	CALGVWPSRNLLGKYSDKLIF
TRDD3	.	TRDV1	TRDJ1	TGTGCTCTTGGGGACGACCGGGGGATACGTCCCACCGATAAACTCATCTTT	CALGDDRGIRPTDKLIF
TRDD3	.	TRDV1	TRDJ1	TGTGCTCTTGGGGAATGGGACCCTTCATTCATACTGGGGGATACTAGGGACGTTAAACTCATCTTT	CALGEWDPSFILGDTRDVKLIF
TRDD2	.	TRDV1	TRDJ1	TGTGCTCTTGGGGTCCCACTTCCTACCTCTTTTACCCACCCGTACACCGATAAACTCATCTTT	CALGVPLPTSFTHPYTDKLIF
.	few	TRDV1	TRDJ1	TGTGCTCTTGGGGCCGCCCCTTTCCTAAATCGGCCGGTGGGGGTTAAACTCATCTTT	CALGAAPFLNRPVGVKLIF
.	.	TRDV1	TRDJ1	TGTGCTCTTGGGGGGTCCTTCCTAAATCGACTGGGGGAGTCGGGCGATAAACTCATCTTT	CALGGSFLNRLGESGDKLIF
TRDD3	few	TRDV1	TRDJ1	TGTGCCCTCCTCAGGCGCGTCTCGTCAACTTGGGGGATACAGACCGATAAACTCATCTTT	CALLRRVSSTWGIQTDKLIF
.	medium-sized	TRDV1	TRDJ1	TGTGCTCTTGGGGAACAACCCCTTCTCATCTTT	CALGEQPLLIF
TRDD3	few	TRDV3	TRDJ1	TGTGCCCCGAGATCCGACTGGGGGATACAAGGGGGCGATAAACTCATCTTT	CAPRSDWGIQGGDKLIF
TRDD3	.	TRDV1	TRDJ1	TGTGCTCTTGGGGTCAGCTCGTGGAGTACTGGGGGATATGGCACCGATAAACTCATCTTT	CALGVSSWSTGGYGTDKLIF
TRDD3	.	TRDV1	TRDJ1	TGTGCTCTTGGGGTGACCTGGGGGATACGCGGTTTAGATAAACTCATCTTT	CALGVTWGIRGLDKLIF
TRDD3	.	TRDV1	TRDJ1	TGTGCTCTTGGGGAACAAGTCTGGAACCCGCCGCGCAAAAACCGTACTGGGGGATACGGCGAATCGTACACCGATAAACTCATCTTT	CALGEQVWNPPRKNRTGGYGESYTDKLIF
.	few	TRDV1	TRDJ4	TGTGCTCTTGGGGAGGGGAGGGGCAGGAGGTCCTACGTAGGTGGGGGTCCCCACCTGGCCAGACCCCTGATCTTT	CALGEGRGRRSYVGGGPHLARPLIF
.	.	TRDV1	TRDJ1	TGTGCTCTTGGGGACGGCCTTCCTTCAGTCGCTGGGGGAGACCCCACCGATAAACTCATCTTT	CALGDGLPSVAGGDPTDKLIF
.	.	TRDV1	TRDJ1	TGTGCTCTTGGGGAACTCCCGGAGCTCCTACGTAAGGCCGATAAACTCATCTTT	CALGELPELLRKADKLIF
TRDD3	medium-sized	TRDV1	TRDJ1	TGTGCTCTTGGGGAACCCCACCGAGTACCTACTGGGGATGTCACCGATAAACTCATCTTT	CALGEPHRVPTGDVTDKLIF
TRDD3	.	TRDV1	TRDJ1	TGTGCTCTTGGGGACTCCTCCCTTCCACTACTGGGGGACGACACCGATAAACTCATCTTT	CALGDSSLPLLGDDTDKLIF
.	once	TRDV1	TRDJ1	TGTGCTCTTGGGGAACGAGCCTCCACCACCGAAAGGGATTATGAAGTTAAACTCATCTTT	CALGERASTTERDYEVKLIF
TRDD3	once	TRDV1	TRDJ1	TGTGCTCTTGGGGAACTAGGACGTACTGGGGGATCCTGGAAACTAATCTTT	CALGELGRTGGSWKLIF
.	.	TRDV1	TRDJ1	TGTGCTCTTGGGGAACCCTCCTTCCATTCGGTCGATAAACTCATCTTT	CALGEPSFHSVDKLIF
.	once	TRDV1	TRDJ1	TGTGCTCTTGGGGAGCCCCGTGAGTCGAGGAAGAAGGCCGATAAACTCATCTTT	CALGEPRESRKKADKLIF
TRDD3	.	TRDV1	TRDJ1	TGTGCTCTTGGGGAACTCGAAAATACTGGGGGAAATACGGAGGGGACCGATAAACTCATCTTT	CALGELENTGGNTEGTDKLIF
.	once	TRDV1	TRDJ2	TGTGCTCTTGGGGACCAAACTTCCTACTTGGCACTGGGGGGATACCCTCTACCTTTGACAGCACAACTCTTCTTT	CALGDQTSYLALGGYPLPLTAQLFF
TRDD3	.	TRDV1	TRDJ1	TGTGCTCTTGGGGTTTTGCGGGGGGATCTGTTTTACACCGATAAACTCATCTTT	CALGVLRGDLFYTDKLIF
.	few	TRDV1	TRDJ1	TGTGCTCTTGGGGAACTATCCCACTTCCTACCACCTGGGGGGTTTTACTACACCGATAAACTCATCTTT	CALGELSHFLPPGGFYYTDKLIF
.	few	TRDV1	TRDJ1	TGTGCTCTTGGGGAAGCCCCCTCTCGGGGTCCTACCGAGTACTGGTGGGCCGATAAACTCATCTTT	CALGEAPSRGPTEYWWADKLIF
TRDD3	few	TRDV1	TRDJ1	TGTGCTCTTGGGGAGTCCCCCCTACGGCGGGATACTCGTACCGATAAACTCATCTTT	CALGESPLRRDTRTDKLIF
.	.	TRDV1	TRDJ1	TGTGCTCTTGGGGAATGTGGGGATACCGATAAACTCATCTTT	CALGECGDTDKLIF
TRDD3	medium-sized	TRDV1	TRDJ1	TGTGCTCTTGGGGAACGGGGGGACAATTGGACTGGGGGATTATACACCGATAAACTCATCTTT	CALGERGDNWTGGLYTDKLIF
TRDD3	few	TRDV1	TRDJ1	TGTGCTCTTGGGGAACTCCTTCTTTCGTACTGGGGGACTCCCTACACCGATAAACTCATCTTT	CALGELLLSYWGTPYTDKLIF
.	medium-sized	TRDV1	TRDJ1	TGTGCTCTTGGGGAATCACCTCCTTTACCCTTGCACTCCAAGGGCCCAAACTACACCGATAAACTCATCTTT	CALGESPPLPLHSKGPNYTDKLIF